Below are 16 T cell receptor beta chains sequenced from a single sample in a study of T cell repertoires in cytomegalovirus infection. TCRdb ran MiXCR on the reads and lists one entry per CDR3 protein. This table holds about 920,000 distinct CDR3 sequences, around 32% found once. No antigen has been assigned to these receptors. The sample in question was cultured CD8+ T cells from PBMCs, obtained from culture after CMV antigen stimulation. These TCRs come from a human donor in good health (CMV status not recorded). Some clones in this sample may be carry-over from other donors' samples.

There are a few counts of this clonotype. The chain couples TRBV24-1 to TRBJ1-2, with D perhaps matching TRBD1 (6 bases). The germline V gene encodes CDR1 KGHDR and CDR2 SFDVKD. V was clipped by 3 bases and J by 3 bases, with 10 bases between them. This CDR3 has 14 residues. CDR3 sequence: CATSDLRGYYGYTF. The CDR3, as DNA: TGTGCCACCAGTGATCTCAGGGGATACTATGGCTACACCTTC.

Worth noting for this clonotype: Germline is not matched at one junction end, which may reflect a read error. The CDR3 region is CASSFSGTGDNKQFF. The DNA of the CDR3 is TGTGCCAGCAGCTTCTCCGGGACAGGGGACAATAAGCAGTTCTTC. The genes are TRBV7-9 and TRBJ2-1; 10 nucleotides agree with TRBD1. CDR1 SEHNR and CDR2 FQNEAQ come from the germline V gene (reference sequence). CDR3 size: 15 residues.

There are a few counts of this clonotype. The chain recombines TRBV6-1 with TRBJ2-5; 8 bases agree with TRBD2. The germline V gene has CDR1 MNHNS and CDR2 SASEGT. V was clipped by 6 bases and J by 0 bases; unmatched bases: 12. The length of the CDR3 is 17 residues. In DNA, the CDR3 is TGTGCCAGCAGCCGATTAAGCGGGGGCGGGTACCAAGAGACCCAGTACTTC. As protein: CASSRLSGGGYQETQYF.

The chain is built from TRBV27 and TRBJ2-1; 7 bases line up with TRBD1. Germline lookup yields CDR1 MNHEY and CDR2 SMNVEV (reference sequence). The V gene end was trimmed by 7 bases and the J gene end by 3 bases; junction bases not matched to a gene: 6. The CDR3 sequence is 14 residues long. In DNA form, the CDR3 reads TGTGCCAGCACTCAAGGGGGCAACTACAATGAGCAGTTCTTC. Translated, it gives CASTQGGNYNEQFF.

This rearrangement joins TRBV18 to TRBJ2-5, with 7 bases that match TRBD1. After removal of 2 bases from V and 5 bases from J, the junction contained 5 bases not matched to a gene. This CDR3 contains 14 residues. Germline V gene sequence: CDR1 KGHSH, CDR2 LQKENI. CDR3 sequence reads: CASSPDRVTETQYF. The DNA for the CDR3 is TGTGCCAGCTCACCAGACAGGGTAACGGAGACCCAGTACTTC.

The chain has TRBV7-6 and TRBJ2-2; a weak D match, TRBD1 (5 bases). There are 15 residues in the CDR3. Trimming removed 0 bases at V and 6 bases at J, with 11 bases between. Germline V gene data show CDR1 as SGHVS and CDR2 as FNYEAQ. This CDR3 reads CASSLAAGPAGELFF. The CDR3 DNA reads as TGTGCCAGCAGCTTAGCGGCAGGGCCTGCCGGGGAGCTGTTTTTT.

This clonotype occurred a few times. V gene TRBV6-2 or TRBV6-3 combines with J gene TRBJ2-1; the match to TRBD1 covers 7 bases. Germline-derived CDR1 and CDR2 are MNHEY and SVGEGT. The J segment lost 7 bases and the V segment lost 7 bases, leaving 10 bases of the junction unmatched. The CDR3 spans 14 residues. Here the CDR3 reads CASKGAFTGNEQFF. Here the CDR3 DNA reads TGTGCCAGCAAGGGGGCCTTTACGGGGAATGAGCAGTTCTTC.

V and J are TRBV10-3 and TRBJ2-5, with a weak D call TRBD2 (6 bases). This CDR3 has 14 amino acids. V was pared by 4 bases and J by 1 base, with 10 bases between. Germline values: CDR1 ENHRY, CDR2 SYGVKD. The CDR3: CAISGPSAQETQYF. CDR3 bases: TGTGCCATCAGTGGACCTAGCGCCCAAGAGACCCAGTACTTC.

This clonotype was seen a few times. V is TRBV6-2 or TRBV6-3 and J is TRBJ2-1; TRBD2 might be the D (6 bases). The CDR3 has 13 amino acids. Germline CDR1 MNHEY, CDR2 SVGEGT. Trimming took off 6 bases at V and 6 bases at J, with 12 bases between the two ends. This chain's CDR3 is CASSPGTPNEQFF. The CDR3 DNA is TGTGCCAGCAGCCCCGGGACTCCCAATGAGCAGTTCTTC.

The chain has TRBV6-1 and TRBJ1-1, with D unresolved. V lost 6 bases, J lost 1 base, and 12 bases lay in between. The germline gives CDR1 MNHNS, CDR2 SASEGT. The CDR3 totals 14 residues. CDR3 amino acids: CASSNTNSNTEAFF. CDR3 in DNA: TGTGCCAGCAGCAACACCAATTCGAACACTGAAGCTTTCTTT.

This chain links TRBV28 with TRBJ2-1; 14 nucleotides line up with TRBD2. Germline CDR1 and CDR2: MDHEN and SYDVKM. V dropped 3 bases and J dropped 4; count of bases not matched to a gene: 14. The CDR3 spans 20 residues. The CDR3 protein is CASSFEAGLAGVGPYNEQFF. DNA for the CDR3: TGTGCCAGCAGTTTTGAAGCGGGACTAGCGGGGGTAGGTCCTTACAATGAGCAGTTCTTC. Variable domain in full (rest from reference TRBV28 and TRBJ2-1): DVKVTQSSRYLVKRTGEKVFLECVQDMDHENMFWYRQDPGLGLRLIYFSYDVKMKEKGDIPEGYSVSREKKERFSLILESASTNQTSMYLCASSFEAGLAGVGPYNEQFFGPGTRLTVL.

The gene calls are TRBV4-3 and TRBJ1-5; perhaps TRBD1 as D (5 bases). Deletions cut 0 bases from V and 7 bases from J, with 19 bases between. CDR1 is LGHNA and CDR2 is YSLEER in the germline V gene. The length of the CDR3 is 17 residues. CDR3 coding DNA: TGCGCCAGCAGCCAAGATTTTGCGGGGCCTCGGTCCCAGCCCCAGCATTTT. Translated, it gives CASSQDFAGPRSQPQHF.

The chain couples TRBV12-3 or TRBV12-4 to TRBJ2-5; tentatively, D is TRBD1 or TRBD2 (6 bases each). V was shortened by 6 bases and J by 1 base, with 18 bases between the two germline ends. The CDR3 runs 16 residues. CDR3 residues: CASRRGAGGLQETQYF. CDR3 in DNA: TGTGCCAGCAGAAGGGGGGCCGGGGGCCTCCAAGAGACCCAGTACTTC.

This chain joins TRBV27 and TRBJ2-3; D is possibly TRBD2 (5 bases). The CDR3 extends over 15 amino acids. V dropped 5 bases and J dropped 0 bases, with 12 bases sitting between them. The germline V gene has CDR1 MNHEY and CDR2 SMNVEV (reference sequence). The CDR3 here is CASSDSVSSTDTQYF. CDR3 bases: TGTGCCAGCAGTGATAGCGTATCTAGCACAGATACGCAGTATTTT.

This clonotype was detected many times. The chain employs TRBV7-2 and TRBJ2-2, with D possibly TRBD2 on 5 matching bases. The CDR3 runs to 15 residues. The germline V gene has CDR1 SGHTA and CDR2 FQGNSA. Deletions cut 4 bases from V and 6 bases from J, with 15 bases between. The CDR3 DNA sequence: TGTGCCAGCAGCTATCACCCCCCCGGGGCCGGGGAGCTGTTTTTT. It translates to CASSYHPPGAGELFF.

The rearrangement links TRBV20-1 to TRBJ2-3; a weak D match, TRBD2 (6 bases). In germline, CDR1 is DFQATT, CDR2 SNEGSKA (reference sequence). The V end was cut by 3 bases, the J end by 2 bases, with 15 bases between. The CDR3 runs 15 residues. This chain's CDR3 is CSASPLAENTDTQYF. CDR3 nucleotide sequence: TGCAGTGCTAGCCCTTTAGCGGAGAACACAGATACGCAGTATTTT.